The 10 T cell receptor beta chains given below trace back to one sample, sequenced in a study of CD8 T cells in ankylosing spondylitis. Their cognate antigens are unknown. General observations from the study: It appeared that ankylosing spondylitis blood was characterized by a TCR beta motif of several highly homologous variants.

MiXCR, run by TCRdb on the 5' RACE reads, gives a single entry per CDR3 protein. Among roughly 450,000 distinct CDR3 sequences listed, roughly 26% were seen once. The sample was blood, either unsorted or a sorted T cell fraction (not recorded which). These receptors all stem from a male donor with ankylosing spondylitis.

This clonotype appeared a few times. CDR3 bases: TGTGCCAGCAGACTAGCGGGAATCACAGATACGCAGTATTTT. Amino acids: CASRLAGITDTQYF. J is TRBJ2-3 and V is TRBV27, with 10 bases aligning to TRBD2. Germline CDR1 and CDR2: MNHEY and SMNVEV (reference sequence). The trim removed 6 bases at V and 2 bases at J, leaving 2 bases unmatched. This CDR3 region has 14 residues.

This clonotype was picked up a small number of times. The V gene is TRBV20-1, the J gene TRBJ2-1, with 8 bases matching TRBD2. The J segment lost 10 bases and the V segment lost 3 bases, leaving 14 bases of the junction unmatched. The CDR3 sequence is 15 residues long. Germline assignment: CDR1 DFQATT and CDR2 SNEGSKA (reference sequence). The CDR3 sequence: CSARSSGRATGEQFF. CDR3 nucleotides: TGCAGTGCTAGGAGTTCCGGGAGGGCCACGGGGGAGCAGTTCTTC.

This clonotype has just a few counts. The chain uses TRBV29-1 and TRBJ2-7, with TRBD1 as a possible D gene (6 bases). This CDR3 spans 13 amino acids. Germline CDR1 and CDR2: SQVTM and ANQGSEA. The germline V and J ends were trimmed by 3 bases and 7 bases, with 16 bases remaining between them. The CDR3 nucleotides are TGCAGCGTTGACAGGGGCCTCGCAGGGGAGCAGTACTTC. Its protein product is CSVDRGLAGEQYF.

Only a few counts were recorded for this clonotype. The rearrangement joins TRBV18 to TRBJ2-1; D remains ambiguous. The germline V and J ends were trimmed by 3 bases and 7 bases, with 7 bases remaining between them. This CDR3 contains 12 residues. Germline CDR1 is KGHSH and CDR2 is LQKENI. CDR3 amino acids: CASSPNINEQFF. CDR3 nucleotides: TGTGCCAGCTCACCGAACATAAATGAGCAGTTCTTC.

The CDR3 loop reads CATSADSYNEQFF. CDR3 bases: TGTGCCACCAGTGCGGACAGTTACAATGAGCAGTTCTTC. The V call is TRBV24-1, the J call TRBJ2-1, with D tentatively TRBD1 (6 bases). Trimming took 5 bases from V and 4 from J, leaving 8 bases between them. Germline lookup yields CDR1 KGHDR and CDR2 SFDVKD. The CDR3 totals 13 residues.

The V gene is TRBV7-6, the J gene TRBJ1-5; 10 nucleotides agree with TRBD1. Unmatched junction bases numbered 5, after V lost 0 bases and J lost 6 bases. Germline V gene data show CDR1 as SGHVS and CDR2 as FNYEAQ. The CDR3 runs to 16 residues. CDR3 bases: TGTGCCAGCAGCTTAGCAACGACAGGGGGCCGTCAGCCCCAGCATTTT. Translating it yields CASSLATTGGRQPQHF.

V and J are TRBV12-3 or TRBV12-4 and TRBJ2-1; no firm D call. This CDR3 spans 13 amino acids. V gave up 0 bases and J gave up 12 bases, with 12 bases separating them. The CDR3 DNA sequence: TGTGCCAGCAGTTTAGCGCTATCCCTCCGGCAGTTCTTC. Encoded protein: CASSLALSLRQFF.

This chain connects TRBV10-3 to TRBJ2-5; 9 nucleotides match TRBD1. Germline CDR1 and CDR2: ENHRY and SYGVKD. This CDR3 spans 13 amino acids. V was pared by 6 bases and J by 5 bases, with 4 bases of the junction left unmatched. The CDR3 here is CAISGQGSETQYF. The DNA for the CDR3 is TGTGCCATCAGCGGACAGGGGAGCGAGACCCAGTACTTC.

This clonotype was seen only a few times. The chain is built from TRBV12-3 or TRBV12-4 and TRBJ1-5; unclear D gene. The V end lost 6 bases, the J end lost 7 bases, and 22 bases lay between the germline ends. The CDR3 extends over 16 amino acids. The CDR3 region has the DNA TGTGCCAGCAGCCCCCCCGGGAGGGTCCTTCGGCAGCCCCAGCATTTT. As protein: CASSPPGRVLRQPQHF.

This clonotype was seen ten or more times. The CDR3 region is CASSPDDAAAPFAYF. The CDR3 coding sequence is TGTGCCAGCAGCCCTGATGACGCCGCAGCCCCTTTTGCGTATTTT. The rearrangement links TRBV12-3 or TRBV12-4 to TRBJ2-3; D gene unclear. CDR3 length: 15 residues. Trimming took 6 bases from V and 14 from J, leaving 27 bases between them.